Listed below are T cell receptor beta chains from one sample, sequenced in a study of T cell repertoires in cytomegalovirus infection. TCRdb used MiXCR to reprocess the reads, holding one entry per CDR3 protein. The sample carries over 150,000 distinct CDR3 sequences, about a sixth recorded once. The specimen was CD8+ T cells from PBMCs. These receptors came from a human donor in good health (CMV status not recorded). Some clones in this sample may be carry-over from other donors' samples. Both conserved end residues are part of each CDR3.

>TRBV2|TRBJ1-1|14
CASSGLQGWTEAFF
>TRBV7-2|TRBJ1-5|16
CASSLGGERSNQPQHF
>TRBV7-9|TRBJ1-2|15
CAGMTGGPSYYGYTF
>TRBV6-1|TRBJ1-5|14
CASRTQASNQPQHF
>TRBV14|TRBJ2-7|16
CASSLPDGHLSYEQYF
>TRBV7-6|TRBJ2-2|12
CASSLRLGELFF
>TRBV7-9|TRBJ2-7|13
CASSLYSSYEQYF
>TRBV7-9|TRBJ2-1|15
CASSHRDRGRYEQFF
>TRBV20-1|TRBJ2-7|14
CSATSPANSYEQYF
>TRBV15|TRBJ2-3|14
CATSRDRVTDTQYF
>TRBV14|TRBJ2-7|14
CASSPGQGRDEQYF
>TRBV30|TRBJ2-7|14
CAWSFVTGSYEQYF
>TRBV28|TRBJ2-7|15
CASSRRQGANYEQYF
>TRBV7-2|TRBJ1-1|15
CASSFTASRDTEAFF
>TRBV29-1|TRBJ1-2|13
CSVPARSGYGYTF
>TRBV29-1|TRBJ1-1|13
CSVRTGENTEAFF
>TRBV7-9|TRBJ1-4|18
CASSHPGTGGATNEKLFF
>TRBV6-6|TRBJ1-2|15
CASSYSGRANYGYTF
>TRBV28|TRBJ2-7|14
CASTSSSGAYEQYF
>TRBV7-2|TRBJ2-4|16
CASSLEGSGGRDIQYF
>TRBV7-6|TRBJ1-2|10
CASSREGYTF
>TRBV6-2/TRBV6-3|TRBJ2-1|16
CASSELRGDSYNEQFF
>TRBV4-1|TRBJ2-2|16
CASSLLAGVVTGELFF
>TRBV28|TRBJ1-4|15
CASSLGEFANEKLFF
>TRBV7-4|TRBJ1-4|14
CRTERGTTNEKLFF
>TRBV6-2/TRBV6-3|TRBJ2-7|20
CASSYTTRVTPAPSSYEQYF